This T cell receptor beta chain is from a study of cytomegalovirus exposure and HLA in healthy donors. Germline values: CDR1 MNHEY, CDR2 SMNVEV (reference sequence). With V trimmed by 3 bases and J by 6 bases, 3 bases remained unmatched. This CDR3 has 15 residues. The PCR ran on 60 Vbeta and 13 Jbeta primers. The repertoire was sequenced with immunoSEQ multiplex PCR; TCRdb's copy has only in-frame clones and lacks some. The sample lists roughly 170,000 clones, 82% occurring once. The rearrangement uses TRBV27 and TRBJ1-5, with 12 bases matching TRBD1. The receptor was derived from a male donor in good health and CMV-seronegative. Sequencing input: PBMCs. The DNA of the CDR3 is TGTGCCAGCAGTTTGGGGACAGGGGGCCGTCAGCCCCAGCATTTT. Translating it yields CASSLGTGGRQPQHF.